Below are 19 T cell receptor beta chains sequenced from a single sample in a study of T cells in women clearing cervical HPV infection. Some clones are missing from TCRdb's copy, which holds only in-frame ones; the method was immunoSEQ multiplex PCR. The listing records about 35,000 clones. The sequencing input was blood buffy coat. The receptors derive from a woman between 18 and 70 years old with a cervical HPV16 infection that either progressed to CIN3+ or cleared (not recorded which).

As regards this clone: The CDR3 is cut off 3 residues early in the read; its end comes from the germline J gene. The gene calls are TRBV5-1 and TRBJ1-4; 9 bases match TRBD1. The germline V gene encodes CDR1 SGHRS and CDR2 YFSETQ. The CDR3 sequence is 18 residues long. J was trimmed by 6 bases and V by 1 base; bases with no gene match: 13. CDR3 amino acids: CASSLWGDRDRYDEKLFF. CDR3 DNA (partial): TGCGCCAGCAGCTTGTGGGGGGACAGGGATAGGTATGATGAAAAA.

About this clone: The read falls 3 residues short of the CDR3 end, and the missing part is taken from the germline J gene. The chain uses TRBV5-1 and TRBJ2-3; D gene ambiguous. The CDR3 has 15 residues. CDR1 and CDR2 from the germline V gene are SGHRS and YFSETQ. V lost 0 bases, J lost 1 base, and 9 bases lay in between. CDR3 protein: CASSLAGYRTDTQYF. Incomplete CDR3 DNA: TGCGCCAGCAGCTTGGCCGGTTATCGCACAGATACG. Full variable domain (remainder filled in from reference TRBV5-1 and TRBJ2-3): KAGVTQTPRYLIKTRGQQVTLSCSPISGHRSVSWYQQTPGQGLQFLFEYFSETQRNKGNFPGRFSGRQFSNSRSEMNVSTLELGDSALYLCASSLAGYRTDTQYFGPGTRLTVL.

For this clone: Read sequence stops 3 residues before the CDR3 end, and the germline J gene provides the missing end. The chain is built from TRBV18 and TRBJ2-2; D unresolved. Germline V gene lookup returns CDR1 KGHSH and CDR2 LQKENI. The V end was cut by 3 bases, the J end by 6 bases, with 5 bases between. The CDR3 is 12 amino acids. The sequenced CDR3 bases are TGTGCCAGCTCACCGACTTCCGGGGAG. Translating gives CASSPTSGE. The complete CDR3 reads CASSPTSGELFF.

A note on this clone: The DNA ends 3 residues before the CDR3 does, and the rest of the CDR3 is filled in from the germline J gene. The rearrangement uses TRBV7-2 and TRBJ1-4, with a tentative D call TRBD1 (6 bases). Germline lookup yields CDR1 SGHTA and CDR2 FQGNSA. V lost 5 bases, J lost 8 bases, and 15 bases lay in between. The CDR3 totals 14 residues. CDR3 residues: CASSHTGRKEKLFF. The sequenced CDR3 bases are TGTGCCAGCAGCCATACAGGGAGGAAGGAAAAA. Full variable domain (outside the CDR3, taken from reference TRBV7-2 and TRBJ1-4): GAGVSQSPSNKVTEKGKDVELRCDPISGHTALYWYRQSLGQGLEFLIYFQGNSAPDKSGLPSDRFSAERTGGSVSTLTIQRTQQEDSAVYLCASSHTGRKEKLFFGSGTQLSVL.

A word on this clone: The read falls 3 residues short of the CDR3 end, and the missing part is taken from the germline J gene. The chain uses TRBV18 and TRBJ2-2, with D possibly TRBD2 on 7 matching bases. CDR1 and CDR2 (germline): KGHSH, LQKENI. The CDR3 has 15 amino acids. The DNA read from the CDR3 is TGTGCCAGCTCACCGGGGGGGGGCCAAAGTTCACCG. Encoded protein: CASSPGGGQSSP. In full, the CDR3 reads CASSPGGGQSSPLFF.

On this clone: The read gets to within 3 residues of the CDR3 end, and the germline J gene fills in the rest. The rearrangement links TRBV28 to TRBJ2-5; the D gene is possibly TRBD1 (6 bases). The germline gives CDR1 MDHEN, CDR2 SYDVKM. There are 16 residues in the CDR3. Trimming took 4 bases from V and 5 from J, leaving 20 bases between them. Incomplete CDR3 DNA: TGTGCCAGCAGTTCACCCGGGGACAACGCACGGGAGACC. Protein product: CASSSPGDNARET. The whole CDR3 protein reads CASSSPGDNARETQYF.

Partial CDR3 DNA: TGCAGTGCTAGACTAGCGGGAGGGGGGTCCTACGAG. It specifies CSARLAGGGSYE. The CDR3, in full, reads CSARLAGGGSYEQYF. The chain links TRBV20-1 to TRBJ2-7; 12 bases match TRBD2. The read ends 3 residues early relative to the CDR3; the germline J gene fills the gap. Germline CDR1 reads DFQATT; CDR2 reads SNEGSKA (reference sequence). CDR3 length: 15 amino acids. J lost 1 base, V lost 2 bases, and 3 bases had no gene match.

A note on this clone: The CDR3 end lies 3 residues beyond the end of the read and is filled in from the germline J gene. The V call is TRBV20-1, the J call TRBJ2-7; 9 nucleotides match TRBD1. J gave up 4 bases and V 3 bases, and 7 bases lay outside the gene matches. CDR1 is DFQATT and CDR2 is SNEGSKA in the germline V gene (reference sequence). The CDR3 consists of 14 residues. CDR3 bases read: TGCAGTGCTAGCAACAGGGGGCGCGGGTACGAG. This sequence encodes CSASNRGRGYE. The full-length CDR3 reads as CSASNRGRGYEQYF.

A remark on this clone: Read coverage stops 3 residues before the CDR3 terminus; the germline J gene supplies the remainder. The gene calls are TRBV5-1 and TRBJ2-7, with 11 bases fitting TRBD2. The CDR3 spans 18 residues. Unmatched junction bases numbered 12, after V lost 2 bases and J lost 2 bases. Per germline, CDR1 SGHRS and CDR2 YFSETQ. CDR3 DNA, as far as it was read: TGCGCCAGCAGCTTTTTGTCTAGCGGGAGGATTCTTCCCTACGAG. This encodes CASSFLSSGRILPYE. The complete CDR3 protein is CASSFLSSGRILPYEQYF.

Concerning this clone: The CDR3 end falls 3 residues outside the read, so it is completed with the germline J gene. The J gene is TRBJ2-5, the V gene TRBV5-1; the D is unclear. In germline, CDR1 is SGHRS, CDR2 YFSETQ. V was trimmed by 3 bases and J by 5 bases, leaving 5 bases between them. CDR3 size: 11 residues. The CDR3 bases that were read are TGCGCCAGCAGCTACCGGGAGACC. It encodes CASSYRET. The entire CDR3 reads CASSYRETQYF.

The CDR3 is CASSEFASGRNTGELFF. The DNA read from the CDR3 is TGTGCCAGCAGTGAGTTCGCTAGCGGGAGGAACACCGGGGAG. The chain joins TRBV2 to TRBJ2-2, with TRBD2 identical over 10 bases. Read data end 3 residues before the CDR3 end; the end is taken from the germline J gene. This CDR3 contains 17 residues. Unmatched junction bases numbered 5, after V lost 3 bases and J lost 1 base. Germline V CDR1 and CDR2: SNHLY, FYNNEI.

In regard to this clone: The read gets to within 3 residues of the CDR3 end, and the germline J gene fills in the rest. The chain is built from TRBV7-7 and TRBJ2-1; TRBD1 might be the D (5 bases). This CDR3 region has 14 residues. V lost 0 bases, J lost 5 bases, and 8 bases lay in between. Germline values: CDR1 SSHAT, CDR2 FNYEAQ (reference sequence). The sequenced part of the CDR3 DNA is TGTGCCAGCAGCTTAGCTCAGGGAAACAATGAG. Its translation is CASSLAQGNNE. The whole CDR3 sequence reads CASSLAQGNNEQFF. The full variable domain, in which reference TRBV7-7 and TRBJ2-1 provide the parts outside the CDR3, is GAGVSQSPRYKVTKRGQDVTLRCDPISSHATLYWYQQALGQGPEFLTYFNYEAQPDKSGLPSDRFSAERPEGSISTLTIQRTEQRDSAMYRCASSLAQGNNEQFFGPGTRLTVL.

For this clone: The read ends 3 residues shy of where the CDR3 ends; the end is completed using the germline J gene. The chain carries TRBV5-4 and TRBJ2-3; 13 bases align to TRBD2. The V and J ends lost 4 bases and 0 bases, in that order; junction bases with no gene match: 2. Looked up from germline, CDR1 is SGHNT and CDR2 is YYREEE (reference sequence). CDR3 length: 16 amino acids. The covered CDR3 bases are TGTGCCAGCAGCAGGGGACTAGCGGGAAGCACAGATACG. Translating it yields CASSRGLAGSTDT. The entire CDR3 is CASSRGLAGSTDTQYF.

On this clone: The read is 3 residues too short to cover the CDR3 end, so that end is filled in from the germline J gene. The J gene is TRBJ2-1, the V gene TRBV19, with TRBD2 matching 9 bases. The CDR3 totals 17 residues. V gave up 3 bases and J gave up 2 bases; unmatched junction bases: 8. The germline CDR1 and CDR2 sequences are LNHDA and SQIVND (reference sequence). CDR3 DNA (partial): TGTGCCAGTAGTATCAACCTTAGCGGGAGAACCTACAATGAG. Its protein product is CASSINLSGRTYNE. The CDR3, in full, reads CASSINLSGRTYNEQFF.

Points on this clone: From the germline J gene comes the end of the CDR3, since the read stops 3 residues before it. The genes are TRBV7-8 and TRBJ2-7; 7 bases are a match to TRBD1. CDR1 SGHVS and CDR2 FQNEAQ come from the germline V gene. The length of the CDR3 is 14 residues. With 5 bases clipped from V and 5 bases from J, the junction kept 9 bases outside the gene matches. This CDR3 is CASSVGQANNEQYF. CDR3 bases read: TGTGCCAGCAGCGTCGGACAGGCCAATAACGAG.

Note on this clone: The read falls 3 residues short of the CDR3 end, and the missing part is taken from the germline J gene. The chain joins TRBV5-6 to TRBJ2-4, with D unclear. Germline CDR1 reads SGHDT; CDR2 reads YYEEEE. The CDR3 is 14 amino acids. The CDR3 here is CASNIVLANYGQYF. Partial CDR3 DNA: TGTGCCAGCAACATCGTACTGGCTAACTATGGT.

The DNA read from the CDR3 is TGTGCCAGCAGCTTCACTCAACGGACTTCCGGGGAG. This sequence encodes CASSFTQRTSGE. The CDR3 in full is CASSFTQRTSGELFF. The V gene is TRBV11-2, the J gene TRBJ2-2; possible D gene TRBD2, 5 bases. The DNA ends 3 residues before the CDR3 does, and the rest of the CDR3 is filled in from the germline J gene. The V gene lost 3 bases and the J gene lost 6 bases, with 14 bases spanning the gap. The length of the CDR3 is 15 residues. The V gene's germline CDR1 is SGHAT and CDR2 FQNNGV. Filled out from reference TRBV11-2 and TRBJ2-2, the complete variable domain reads EAGVAQSPRYKIIEKRQSVAFWCNPISGHATLYWYQQILGQGPKLLIQFQNNGVVDDSQLPKDRFSAERLKGVDSTLKIQPAKLEDSAVYLCASSFTQRTSGELFFGEGSRLTVL.

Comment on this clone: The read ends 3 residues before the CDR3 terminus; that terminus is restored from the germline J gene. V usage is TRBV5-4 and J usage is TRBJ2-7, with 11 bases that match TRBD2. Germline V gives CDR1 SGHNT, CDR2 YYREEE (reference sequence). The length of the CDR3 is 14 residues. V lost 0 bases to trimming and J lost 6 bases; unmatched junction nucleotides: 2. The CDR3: CASSLDLAGGEQYF. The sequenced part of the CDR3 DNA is TGTGCCAGCAGCTTGGATCTAGCGGGGGGCGAG.

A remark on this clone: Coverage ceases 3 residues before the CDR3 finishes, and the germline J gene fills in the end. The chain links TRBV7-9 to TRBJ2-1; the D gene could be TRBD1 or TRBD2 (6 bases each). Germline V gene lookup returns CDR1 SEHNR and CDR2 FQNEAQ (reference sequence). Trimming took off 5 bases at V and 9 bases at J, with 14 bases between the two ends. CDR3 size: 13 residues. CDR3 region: CASSEQGRTEQFF. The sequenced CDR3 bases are TGTGCCAGCAGCGAGCAGGGGAGGACTGAG.